This is a list of T cell receptor beta chains from one sample in a study of blood T cell repertoires in COVID-19. Data came from immunoSEQ multiplex PCR; TCRdb stores just in-frame clones and leaves some out. The data show about 240,000 clones, roughly four fifths seen once. The sequenced material came from PBMCs or T cells enriched from blood (not recorded which). The receptors were sampled from a woman aged 40 to 49 who had been exposed to COVID-19. The CDR3 runs from the conserved cysteine through the conserved F or W. D genes are given only for firm matches. Clone size is given for some rows only: seen once, a few or many times, or a class if the clone is expanded.

>TRBJ2-5|.|.|TRBV2
CASKNDGLIWGAQYF
TGTGCCAGCAAAAACGACGGGCTAATCTGGGGGGCCCAGTACTTC
>TRBJ1-3|.|.|TRBV2
CASSEGRVYGNTIYF
TGTGCCAGCAGTGAAGGCAGGGTGTATGGAAACACCATATATTTT
>TRBJ2-5|.|TRBD1|TRBV5-6
CASSGGQESQETQYF
TGTGCCAGCAGCGGGGGACAGGAATCTCAAGAGACCCAGTACTTC
>TRBJ1-1|medium-sized|TRBD1|TRBV6-1
CASSNGQGNTEAFF
TGTGCCAGCAGTAACGGACAGGGAAACACTGAAGCTTTCTTT
>TRBJ1-2|.|TRBD1|TRBV11-3
CASSFSGGMMDGYTF
TGTGCCAGCAGCTTCTCAGGGGGCATGATGGATGGCTACACCTTC
>TRBJ2-7|.|TRBD1|TRBV27
CASSPRQGRSGVRAYEQYF
TGTGCCAGCAGTCCACGACAGGGGCGGTCAGGGGTTAGGGCCTACGAGCAGTACTTC
>TRBJ1-4|.|.|TRBV5-4
CASSPQGVDNEKLFF
TGTGCCAGCAGCCCACAGGGTGTGGATAATGAAAAACTGTTTTTT
>TRBJ1-3|.|.|TRBV19
CASIPGDSSGNTIYF
TGTGCCAGTATTCCGGGGGATTCCTCTGGAAACACCATATATTTT
>TRBJ2-7|once|TRBD1|TRBV27
CASGRDSTYEQYF
TGTGCCAGCGGCCGGGACAGCACCTACGAGCAGTACTTC
>TRBJ1-4|once|TRBD1|TRBV2
CASTDRGRGNEKLFF
TGTGCCAGCACCGACAGGGGAAGAGGGAATGAAAAACTGTTTTTT
>TRBJ1-2|.|.|TRBV7-9
CASSLRGDYNYGYTF
TGTGCCAGCAGCTTACGGGGGGACTATAACTATGGCTACACCTTC
>TRBJ1-6|once|.|TRBV11-2
CASSLWGDYNSPLHF
TGTGCCAGCAGCTTATGGGGGGATTATAATTCACCCCTCCACTTT
>TRBJ2-3|.|.|TRBV12-2
CASRLGVSPGRDTQYF
TGTGCAAGTCGCTTAGGGGTCTCCCCGGGAAGGGATACGCAGTATTTT
>TRBJ1-2|.|.|TRBV5-1
CASSLEQGTTNYGYTF
TGCGCCAGCAGCTTGGAACAGGGAACTACTAACTATGGCTACACCTTC
>TRBJ1-2|.|TRBD1|TRBV5-1
CASSLGGTGNYGYTF
TGCGCCAGCAGCTTAGGTGGGACAGGGAACTATGGCTACACCTTC
>TRBJ1-3|.|.|TRBV1
CTSSQEKSGDLNGNTIYF
TGCACCAGCAGCCAAGAGAAGTCCGGGGATTTGAATGGAAACACCATATATTTT
>TRBJ2-7|.|.|TRBV4-2
CASSQAGNSYEQYF
TGTGCCAGCAGCCAGGCGGGCAACTCCTACGAGCAGTACTTC
>TRBJ2-1|.|TRBD1|TRBV7-2
CASSFDGTGTYNEQFF
TGTGCCAGCAGCTTTGACGGGACAGGGACCTACAATGAGCAGTTCTTC
>TRBJ1-3|.|.|TRBV5-4
CASSFGGTSGRGNTIYF
TGTGCCAGCAGCTTCGGTGGGACCTCGGGGAGGGGAAACACCATATATTTT
>TRBJ1-1|.|.|TRBV19
CASSILLGEAFF
TGTGCCAGTAGTATTCTTCTCGGGGAAGCTTTCTTT
>TRBJ1-5|.|.|TRBV24-1
CATSDFRVDQPQHF
TGTGCCACCAGTGATTTCAGGGTCGATCAGCCCCAGCATTTT
>TRBJ1-2|.|TRBD1|TRBV4-2
CASSPGTGGAPHGYTF
TGTGCCAGCAGCCCCGGGACAGGGGGCGCCCCCCATGGCTACACCTTC
>TRBJ2-4|many|TRBD1|TRBV5-1
CASRPGQEVRIQYF
TGCGCCAGCAGACCAGGACAGGAGGTTCGGATTCAGTACTTC
>TRBJ2-3|.|.|TRBV10-2
CASSEVLATQYF
TGCGCCAGCAGTGAGGTACTAGCCACGCAGTATTTT
>TRBJ2-5|.|.|TRBV3-1/TRBV3-2
CASSHRPETQYF
TGTGCCAGCAGCCACAGGCCAGAGACCCAGTACTTC
>TRBJ1-2|few|.|TRBV3-1/TRBV3-2
CASNVAGLEYGYTF
TGTGCCAGCAATGTTGCGGGGCTAGAATATGGCTACACCTTC
>TRBJ1-1|few|TRBD1|TRBV18
CASSPQSLGQGGTEAFF
TGTGCCAGCTCACCGCAGTCCCTCGGACAGGGGGGGACTGAAGCTTTCTTT
>TRBJ1-2|.|TRBD1|TRBV3-1/TRBV3-2
CASSRDRDVYGYTF
TGTGCCAGCAGCCGCGACAGGGACGTATATGGCTACACCTTC
>TRBJ1-2|.|.|TRBV7-2
CASSARTDRYGYTF
TGTGCCAGCAGCGCCAGGACAGACCGTTATGGCTACACCTTC
>TRBJ1-1|.|TRBD1|TRBV11-1
CASSLTRTGEAFF
TGTGCCAGCAGCCTAACCCGGACAGGGGAAGCTTTCTTT
>TRBJ1-4|.|.|TRBV5-6
CASSLGQGMEKLFF
TGTGCCAGCAGCCTAGGGCAGGGGATGGAAAAACTGTTTTTT
>TRBJ2-5|.|TRBD2|TRBV27
CASRPLAGGRETQYF
TGTGCCAGCAGGCCACTAGCGGGGGGGCGAGAGACCCAGTACTTC
>TRBJ2-5|.|.|TRBV20-1
CSASPFQETQYF
TGCAGTGCTAGTCCTTTCCAAGAGACCCAGTACTTC
>TRBJ2-5|few|.|TRBV9
CASSVGTWGGPETQYF
TGTGCCAGCAGCGTAGGGACATGGGGGGGGCCGGAGACCCAGTACTTC
>TRBJ1-2|.|TRBD1|TRBV7-8
CASSPQGGPTTSNYGYTF
TGTGCCAGCAGCCCCCAGGGGGGCCCTACTACTTCTAACTATGGCTACACCTTC
>TRBJ2-7|.|.|TRBV6-1
CASSEQGYEQYF
TGTGCCAGCAGTGAACAGGGCTACGAGCAGTACTTC
>TRBJ2-7|few|.|TRBV9
CASSPRRLSSYEQYF
TGTGCCAGCAGCCCCCGTAGACTGAGCTCCTACGAGCAGTACTTC
>TRBJ1-2|.|.|TRBV5-6
CASTRREWNYGYTF
TGTGCCAGCACCCGGAGGGAGTGGAACTATGGCTACACCTTC
>TRBJ1-1|.|.|TRBV12-3/TRBV12-4
CASSSKLNTEAFF
TGTGCCAGCAGTTCGAAGCTGAACACTGAAGCTTTCTTT
>TRBJ1-5|.|.|TRBV9
CASSVGGLSNQPQHF
TGTGCCAGCAGCGTGGGGGGACTTAGCAATCAGCCCCAGCATTTT